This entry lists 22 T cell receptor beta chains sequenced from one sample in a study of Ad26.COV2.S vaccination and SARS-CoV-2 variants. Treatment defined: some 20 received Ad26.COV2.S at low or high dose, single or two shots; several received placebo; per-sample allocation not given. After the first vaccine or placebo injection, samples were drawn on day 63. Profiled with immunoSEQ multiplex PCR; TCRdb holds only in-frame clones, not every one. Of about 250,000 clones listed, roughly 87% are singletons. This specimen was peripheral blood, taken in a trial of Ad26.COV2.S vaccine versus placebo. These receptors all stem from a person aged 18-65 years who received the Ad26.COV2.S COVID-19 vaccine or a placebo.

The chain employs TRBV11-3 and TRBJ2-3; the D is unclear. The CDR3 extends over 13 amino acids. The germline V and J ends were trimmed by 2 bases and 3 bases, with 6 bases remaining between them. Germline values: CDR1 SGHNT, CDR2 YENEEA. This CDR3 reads CASSLPGTDTQYF. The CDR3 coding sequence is TGTGCCAGCAGCTTACCCGGGACAGATACGCAGTATTTT.

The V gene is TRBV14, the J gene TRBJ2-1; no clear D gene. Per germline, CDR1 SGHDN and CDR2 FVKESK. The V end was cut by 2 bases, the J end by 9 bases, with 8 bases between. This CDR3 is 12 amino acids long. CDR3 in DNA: TGTGCCAGCAGCCAACACACTCGTGAGCAGTTCTTC. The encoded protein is CASSQHTREQFF.

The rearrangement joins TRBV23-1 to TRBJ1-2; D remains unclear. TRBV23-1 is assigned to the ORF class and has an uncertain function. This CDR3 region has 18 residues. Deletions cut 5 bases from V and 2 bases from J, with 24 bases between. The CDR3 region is CASSNVPKGFGVNYGYTF. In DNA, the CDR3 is TGCGCCAGCAGTAACGTACCCAAAGGATTCGGGGTGAACTATGGCTACACCTTC.

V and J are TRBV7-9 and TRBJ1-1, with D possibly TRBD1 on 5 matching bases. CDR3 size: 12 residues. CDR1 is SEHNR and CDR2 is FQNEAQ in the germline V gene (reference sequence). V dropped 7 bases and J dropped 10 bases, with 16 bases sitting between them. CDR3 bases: TGTGCCAGCACCCGAGACAGTGCCAGAGCTTTCTTT. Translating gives CASTRDSARAFF.

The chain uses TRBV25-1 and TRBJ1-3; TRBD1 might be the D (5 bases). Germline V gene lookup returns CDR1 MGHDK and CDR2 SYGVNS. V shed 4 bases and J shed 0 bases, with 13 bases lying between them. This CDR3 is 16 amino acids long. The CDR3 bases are TGTGCCAGCAGTGGGGGGGGACTGAACTCTGGAAACACCATATATTTT. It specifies CASSGGGLNSGNTIYF.

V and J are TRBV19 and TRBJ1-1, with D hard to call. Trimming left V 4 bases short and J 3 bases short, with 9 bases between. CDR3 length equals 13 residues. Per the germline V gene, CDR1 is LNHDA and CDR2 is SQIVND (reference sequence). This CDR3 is CASSKTSDTEAFF. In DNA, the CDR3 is TGTGCCAGTAGTAAAACAAGCGACACTGAAGCTTTCTTT.

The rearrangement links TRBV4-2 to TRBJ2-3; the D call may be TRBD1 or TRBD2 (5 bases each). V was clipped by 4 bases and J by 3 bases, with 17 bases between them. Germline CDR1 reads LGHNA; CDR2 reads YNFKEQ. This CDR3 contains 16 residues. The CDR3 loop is CASSPGKGSGTDTQYF. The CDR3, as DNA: TGTGCCAGCAGCCCGGGGAAGGGGAGTGGGACAGATACGCAGTATTTT.

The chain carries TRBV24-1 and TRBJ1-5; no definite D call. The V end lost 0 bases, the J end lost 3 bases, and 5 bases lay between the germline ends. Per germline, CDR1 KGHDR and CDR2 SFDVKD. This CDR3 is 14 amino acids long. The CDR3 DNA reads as TGTGCCACCAGTGATTTGACAGTCAATCAGCCCCAGCATTTT. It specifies CATSDLTVNQPQHF.

The CDR3 sequence is CASSQDRGITNEKLFF. The CDR3 DNA is TGCGCCAGCAGCCAAGACAGGGGGATCACTAATGAAAAACTGTTTTTT. The chain carries TRBV4-1 and TRBJ1-4; TRBD1 matches at 7 bases. The CDR3 extends over 16 amino acids. Germline CDR1 is MGHRA and CDR2 is YSYEKL. The J segment lost 2 bases and the V segment lost 0 bases, leaving 3 bases of the junction unmatched.

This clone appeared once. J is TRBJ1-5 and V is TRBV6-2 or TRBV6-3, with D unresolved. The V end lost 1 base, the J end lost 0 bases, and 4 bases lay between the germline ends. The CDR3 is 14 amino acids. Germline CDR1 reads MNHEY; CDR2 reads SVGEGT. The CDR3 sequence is CASSYYDSNQPQHF. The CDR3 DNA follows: TGTGCCAGCAGTTACTACGATAGCAATCAGCCCCAGCATTTT.

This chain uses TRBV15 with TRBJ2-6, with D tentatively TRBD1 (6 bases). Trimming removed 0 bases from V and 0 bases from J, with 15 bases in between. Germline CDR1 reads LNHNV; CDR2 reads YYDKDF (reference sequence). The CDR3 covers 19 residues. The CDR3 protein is CATSRDPDSTSSGANVLTF. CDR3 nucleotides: TGTGCCACCAGCAGAGATCCGGACAGTACAAGCTCTGGGGCCAACGTCCTGACTTTC. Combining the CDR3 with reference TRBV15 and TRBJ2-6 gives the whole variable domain DAMVIQNPRYQVTQFGKPVTLSCSQTLNHNVMYWYQQKSSQAPKLLFHYYDKDFNNEADTPDNFQSRRPNTSFCFLDIRSPGLGDTAMYLCATSRDPDSTSSGANVLTFGAGSRLTVL.

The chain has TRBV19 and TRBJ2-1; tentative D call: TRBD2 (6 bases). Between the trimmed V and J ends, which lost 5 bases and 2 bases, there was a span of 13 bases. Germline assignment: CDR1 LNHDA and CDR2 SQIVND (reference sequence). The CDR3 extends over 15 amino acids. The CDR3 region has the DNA TGTGCCAGTAGTCCTAGCGTCTGGACCTACAATGAGCAGTTCTTC. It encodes CASSPSVWTYNEQFF.

For the CDR3, the DNA is TGTGCCAGCTCACCAGGGCCTCTAGTGGAGGGGGAGACGCAGTATTTT. This codes for CASSPGPLVEGETQYF. The chain joins TRBV18 to TRBJ2-3; D tentatively reads TRBD1 or TRBD2 (6 bases each). Trimming left V 2 bases short and J 9 bases short, with 21 bases between. Germline lookup yields CDR1 KGHSH and CDR2 LQKENI. The CDR3 spans 16 residues.

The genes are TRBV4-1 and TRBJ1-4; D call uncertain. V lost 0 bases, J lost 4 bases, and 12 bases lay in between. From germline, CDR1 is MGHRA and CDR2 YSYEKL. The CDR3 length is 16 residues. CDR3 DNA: TGCGCCAGCAGCCAAGATTCGGGCCGGAATAATGAAAAACTGTTTTTT. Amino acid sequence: CASSQDSGRNNEKLFF.

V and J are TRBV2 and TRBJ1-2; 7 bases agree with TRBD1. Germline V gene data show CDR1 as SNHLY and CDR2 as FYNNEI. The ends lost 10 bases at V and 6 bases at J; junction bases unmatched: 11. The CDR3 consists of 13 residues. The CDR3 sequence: CATQETGRDGYTF. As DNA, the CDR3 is TGTGCCACCCAAGAGACAGGGAGGGATGGCTACACCTTC.

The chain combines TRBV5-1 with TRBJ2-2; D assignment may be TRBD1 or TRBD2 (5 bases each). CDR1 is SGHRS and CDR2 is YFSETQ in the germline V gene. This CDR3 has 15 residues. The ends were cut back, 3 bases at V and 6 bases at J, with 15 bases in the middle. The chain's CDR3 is CASSSSLGVSGELFF. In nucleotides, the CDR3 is TGCGCCAGCAGCTCTTCCTTGGGGGTTTCCGGGGAGCTGTTTTTT.

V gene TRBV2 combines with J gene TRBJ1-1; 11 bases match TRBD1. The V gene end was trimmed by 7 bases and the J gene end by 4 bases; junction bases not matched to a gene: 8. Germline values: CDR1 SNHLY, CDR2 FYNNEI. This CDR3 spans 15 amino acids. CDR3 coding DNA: TGTGCCAGCAAACTTACGGGGACAGGGGGCACTGAAGCTTTCTTT. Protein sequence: CASKLTGTGGTEAFF.

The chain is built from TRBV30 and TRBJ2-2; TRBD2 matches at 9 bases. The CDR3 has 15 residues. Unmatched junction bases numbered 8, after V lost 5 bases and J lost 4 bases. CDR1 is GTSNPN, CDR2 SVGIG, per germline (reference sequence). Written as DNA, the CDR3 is TGTGCCTGGTATCCGGGACTAGCTGGCACCGGGGAGCTGTTTTTT. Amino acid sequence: CAWYPGLAGTGELFF.

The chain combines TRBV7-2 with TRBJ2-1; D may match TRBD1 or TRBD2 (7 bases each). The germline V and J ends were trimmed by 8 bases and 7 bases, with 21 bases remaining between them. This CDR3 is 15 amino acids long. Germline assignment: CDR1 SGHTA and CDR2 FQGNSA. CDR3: CASRDSGNMINEQFF. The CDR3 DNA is TGTGCCAGCCGGGACAGCGGGAACATGATAAATGAGCAGTTCTTC.

Written as DNA, the CDR3 is TGCGCCAGCAGCTACGGGATGGGGATCGATACGCAGTATTTT. It translates to CASSYGMGIDTQYF. This chain connects TRBV5-1 to TRBJ2-3; D may be TRBD2 (5 bases). The germline CDR1 and CDR2 sequences are SGHRS and YFSETQ. The CDR3 contains 14 residues. With 3 bases removed from V and 6 bases from J, the gap between germline ends came to 14 bases.

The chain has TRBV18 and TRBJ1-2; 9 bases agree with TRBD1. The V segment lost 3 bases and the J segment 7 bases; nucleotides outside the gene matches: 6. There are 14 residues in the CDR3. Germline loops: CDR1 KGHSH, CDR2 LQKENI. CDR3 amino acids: CASSPKDRGGGYTF. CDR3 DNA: TGTGCCAGCTCACCGAAGGACAGGGGAGGTGGCTACACCTTC.

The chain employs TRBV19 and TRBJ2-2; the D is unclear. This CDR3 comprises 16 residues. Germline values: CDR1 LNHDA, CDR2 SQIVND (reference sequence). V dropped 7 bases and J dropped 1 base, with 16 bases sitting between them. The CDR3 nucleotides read TGTGCCAGTATGACTGACGGACGGCGGAACACCGGGGAGCTGTTTTTT. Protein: CASMTDGRRNTGELFF.